Sequencing of this T cell receptor beta chain was carried out in a study of CD8+ T cells in alopecia areata. The wider study: Treated patients were given oral tofacitinib, which was dosed at 5 to 10 mg twice daily.

CDR1 and CDR2 (germline): SGHVS, FNYEAQ. V was clipped by 5 bases and J by 2 bases, with 14 bases between them. CDR3 length: 15 amino acids. Treatment here: oral pan-JAK inhibitor, 5-10 mg twice daily. In regard to this clone: Its antigen is unknown.

The sequencing template was cDNA reverse transcribed from extracted RNA. Clones were read by immunoSEQ multiplex PCR, and TCRdb kept only the in-frame ones, dropping some. The sample consists of 200,000 or so clones, 58% of them appearing once. Study results and limitations: In scalp and blood during tofacitinib, many expanded lesional clones persisted.

J is TRBJ2-3 and V is TRBV7-6; tentative D call: TRBD2 (6 bases). Sequenced material: CD4+ T cells sorted from blood, taken at week 24, from a patient treated with tofacitinib. The sequence derives from a human donor with alopecia areata. CDR3 in amino acids: CASSPRDSLTDTQYF. The CDR3 DNA reads TGTGCCAGCAGCCCGAGGGACTCCCTCACAGATACGCAGTATTTT.